The 31 T cell receptor beta chains in this list originate from one sample, sequenced in a study of Ad26.COV2.S vaccination and SARS-CoV-2 variants. Assay: immunoSEQ multiplex PCR; the TCRdb copy retains only in-frame clones and omits some. Altogether about 400,000 clones are present, approximately 90% being singletons, with the ten largest covering 3.6%. Specified treatment: 15 to 20 received Ad26.COV2.S at low or high dose, single or two shots; roughly five received placebo; per-sample allocation not given. Samples came from day 63 after the first vaccine or placebo injection. The material sequenced was peripheral blood, taken in a trial of Ad26.COV2.S vaccine versus placebo. The receptors derive from a person aged 18-65 years who received the Ad26.COV2.S COVID-19 vaccine or a placebo.

This chain links TRBV27 with TRBJ2-3; D is ambiguous. V was clipped by 8 bases and J by 1 base, with 1 base between them. Germline V gene lookup returns CDR1 MNHEY and CDR2 SMNVEV (reference sequence). This CDR3 has 10 amino acids. In DNA form, the CDR3 reads TGTGCCAGCTGCACAGATACGCAGTATTTT. Translating it yields CASCTDTQYF.

This clone was seen only a few times. The chain is built from TRBV2 and TRBJ1-5; the D is unclear. Germline loops: CDR1 SNHLY, CDR2 FYNNEI. The CDR3 contains 16 residues. V lost 2 bases, J lost 0 bases, and 11 bases lay in between. The CDR3 loop reads CASSENLWNSNQPQHF. The CDR3 DNA reads as TGTGCCAGCAGTGAAAACCTGTGGAATAGCAATCAGCCCCAGCATTTT.

This chain links TRBV10-2 with TRBJ2-3; no clear D gene. The V end lost 8 bases, the J end lost 2 bases, and 14 bases lay between the germline ends. Germline V CDR1 and CDR2: WSHSY, SAAADI. This CDR3 comprises 14 residues. As DNA, the CDR3 is TGCGCCAGCGGTAGGGCAGCACACACAGATACGCAGTATTTT. This sequence encodes CASGRAAHTDTQYF.

The CDR3 is CASSEDRANGRGYTF. In DNA, the CDR3 is TGTGCCAGCAGTGAGGACAGGGCGAACGGTAGGGGCTACACCTTC. This chain connects TRBV6-1 to TRBJ1-2, with 8 nucleotides matching TRBD1. V was pared by 3 bases and J by 8 bases, with 11 bases of the junction left unmatched. This CDR3 comprises 15 residues. Germline V gene data show CDR1 as MNHNS and CDR2 as SASEGT.

The rearrangement links TRBV3-1 (or the pseudogene TRBV3-2) to TRBJ2-3; D uncertain. The CDR3 sequence is 16 residues long. CDR1 and CDR2 (germline): LGHDT, YNNKEL (reference sequence). The V end was cut by 0 bases, the J end by 2 bases, with 12 bases between. The CDR3 region has the DNA TGTGCCAGCAGCCAAGATAGATTTGCGGACACAGATACGCAGTATTTT. This codes for CASSQDRFADTDTQYF.

V gene TRBV6-4 combines with J gene TRBJ1-1; D not certain. CDR1 is MRHNA and CDR2 is SNTAGT in the germline V gene. This CDR3 has 13 amino acids. The ends were cut back, 3 bases at V and 2 bases at J, with 7 bases in the middle. CDR3 amino acids: CASSEGLNTEAFF. The CDR3 DNA reads as TGTGCCAGCAGTGAGGGTCTAAACACTGAAGCTTTCTTT.

As for this clone: A junction end diverges from the germline sequence, so it may reflect a read error. In DNA, the CDR3 is TGTGCCAGCAGCTTCCGGACAGGGGGCCCCTTT. Translation gives CASSFRTGGPF. V usage is TRBV11-2 and J usage is TRBJ1-6; TRBD1 matches at 11 bases. The CDR3 length is 11 residues. From germline, CDR1 is SGHAT and CDR2 FQNNGV.

The gene calls are TRBV6-4 and TRBJ2-6; perhaps TRBD1 as D (5 bases). The CDR3 length is 19 residues. V was cut by 6 bases and J by 3 bases, with 24 bases left in between. Germline values: CDR1 MRHNA, CDR2 SNTAGT. The CDR3 DNA follows: TGTGCCAGCAGCCCCACCGCAGGGTATACGAAGGGTGGGGCCAACGTCCTGACTTTC. This encodes CASSPTAGYTKGGANVLTF.

The chain combines TRBV12-3 or TRBV12-4 with TRBJ1-5; D is undetermined. V dropped 2 bases and J dropped 7 bases, with 9 bases sitting between them. This CDR3 is built from 13 residues. The CDR3 is CASSLQEIQPQHF. CDR3 DNA sequence: TGTGCCAGCAGTTTACAGGAGATCCAGCCCCAGCATTTT.

The count of this clone is one. The gene calls are TRBV7-2 and TRBJ1-5; D may be TRBD1 (6 bases). This CDR3 is 14 amino acids long. Trimming pared 4 bases from V and 7 bases from J, leaving 14 bases between. From germline, CDR1 is SGHTA and CDR2 FQGNSA. The chain's CDR3 is CASSSQGSGQPQHF. In DNA form, the CDR3 reads TGTGCCAGCAGCTCGCAGGGGAGCGGGCAGCCCCAGCATTTT.

The J gene is TRBJ2-1, the V gene TRBV6-2 or TRBV6-3, with TRBD2 as a possible D gene (5 bases). The CDR3 is 14 amino acids. Trimming took 4 bases from V and 4 from J, leaving 11 bases between them. CDR1 MNHEY and CDR2 SVGEGT come from the germline V gene. CDR3 in DNA: TGTGCCAGCAGTTCATACCGGAGGTACAATGAGCAGTTCTTC. It encodes CASSSYRRYNEQFF.

The genes are TRBV6-1 and TRBJ1-1, with D unresolved. Germline-derived CDR1 and CDR2 are MNHNS and SASEGT. Trimming took off 3 bases at V and 11 bases at J, with 10 bases between the two ends. The CDR3 spans 11 residues. This CDR3 is CASSEVSWAFF. CDR3 bases: TGTGCCAGCAGTGAGGTCAGTTGGGCTTTCTTT.

This chain links TRBV7-6 with TRBJ1-2; D is unresolved. This CDR3 is built from 14 residues. CDR1 and CDR2 from the germline V gene are SGHVS and FNYEAQ. V was trimmed by 4 bases and J by 6 bases, leaving 15 bases between them. The CDR3 bases are TGTGCCAGCAGCTCGAACAATATTGGGGATGGCTACACCTTC. Protein: CASSSNNIGDGYTF.

CDR3 loop: CASSLSGTGGDEQYF. The CDR3 DNA is TGTGCCAGCAGCTTAAGTGGGACAGGCGGCGACGAGCAGTACTTC. V gene TRBV7-6 combines with J gene TRBJ2-7; TRBD1 matches at 8 bases. The J segment lost 5 bases and the V segment lost 2 bases, leaving 8 bases of the junction unmatched. Germline V gene data show CDR1 as SGHVS and CDR2 as FNYEAQ. This CDR3 contains 15 residues.

The gene calls are TRBV30 and TRBJ2-7, with D possibly TRBD1 on 5 matching bases. This CDR3 is built from 12 residues. Germline-derived CDR1 and CDR2 are GTSNPN and SVGIG (reference sequence). V was shortened by 3 bases and J by 2 bases, with 8 bases between the two germline ends. CDR3 bases: TGTGCCTGGAGGGACACGGCCTACGAGCAGTACTTC. Its translation: CAWRDTAYEQYF.

This chain joins TRBV7-2 and TRBJ2-2; TRBD1 agrees at 8 bases. J lost 5 bases, V lost 3 bases, and 8 bases had no gene match. CDR3 length equals 16 residues. The germline V gene has CDR1 SGHTA and CDR2 FQGNSA. DNA for the CDR3: TGTGCCAGCAGCTTGTACGACAGGGGCGGGACCGGGGAGCTGTTTTTT. This codes for CASSLYDRGGTGELFF.

There are a few counts of this clone. This chain uses TRBV10-3 with TRBJ1-1, with D perhaps TRBD1 (6 bases). CDR1 is ENHRY and CDR2 is SYGVKD in the germline V gene. The CDR3 contains 13 residues. V was trimmed by 10 bases and J by 6 bases, leaving 18 bases between them. The CDR3 DNA reads as TGTGCCACCTACTCCGGGACAAGCCCTGAAGCTTTCTTT. Residues: CATYSGTSPEAFF.

This sequence joins TRBV9 and TRBJ2-1; TRBD2 agrees at 10 bases. The germline gives CDR1 SGDLS, CDR2 YYNGEE. J gave up 3 bases and V 4 bases, and 10 bases lay outside the gene matches. CDR3 length equals 17 residues. CDR3 in amino acids: CASSFRDSGGFYNEQFF. The CDR3 DNA sequence: TGTGCCAGCAGCTTTCGGGATAGCGGGGGGTTCTACAATGAGCAGTTCTTC.

The CDR3 sequence is CASSLDRGNEQFF. The CDR3 DNA reads as TGTGCCAGCAGCTTAGATAGGGGCAATGAGCAGTTCTTC. The chain carries TRBV7-2 and TRBJ2-1; maybe TRBD1 (5 bases). The CDR3 runs 13 residues. The germline V gene has CDR1 SGHTA and CDR2 FQGNSA. V shed 1 base and J shed 6 bases, with 7 bases lying between them.

The chain employs TRBV18 and TRBJ1-6; 8 nucleotides match TRBD1. V was pared by 5 bases and J by 7 bases, with 16 bases of the junction left unmatched. This CDR3 comprises 18 residues. Germline loops: CDR1 KGHSH, CDR2 LQKENI. The CDR3 coding sequence is TGTGCCAGCTCATCCTCCCGAGTGGGGACAGGCTGGAATTCACCCCTCCACTTT. Its protein product is CASSSSRVGTGWNSPLHF.

The chain recombines TRBV11-2 with TRBJ2-1; TRBD2 is a possible D gene (6 bases). CDR3 length: 15 residues. The V gene's germline CDR1 is SGHAT and CDR2 FQNNGV. V lost 4 bases to trimming and J lost 7 bases, with 17 bases between them. The CDR3 DNA follows: TGTGCCAGCAGCTCAACACTTCCGGGGGTTAATGAGCAGTTCTTC. It specifies CASSSTLPGVNEQFF.

A remark on this clone: An end of the junction does not agree with germline; a read error may underlie this. The chain employs TRBV7-2 and TRBJ2-3; no definite D call. The CDR3 covers 11 residues. CDR1 and CDR2 (germline): SGHTA, FQGNSA. CDR3 region: CASSLATLGDF. In nucleotides, the CDR3 is TGTGCCAGCAGCTTAGCGACGCTAGGAGATTTT.

Only a few counts were recorded for this clone. This chain joins TRBV3-1 (or the pseudogene TRBV3-2) and TRBJ1-5, with D possibly matching TRBD1 (5 bases). Germline V gene lookup returns CDR1 LGHDT and CDR2 YNNKEL (reference sequence). Trimming left V 0 bases short and J 7 bases short, with 13 bases between. The CDR3 has 15 amino acids. The CDR3 bases are TGTGCCAGCAGCCAAGACCCTGGTAGGGACCAGCCCCAGCATTTT. This encodes CASSQDPGRDQPQHF.

This clone was found once. The CDR3 sequence: CATSRSPRANYGYTF. The CDR3 nucleotides are TGTGCCACCAGCAGATCCCCTCGGGCCAACTATGGCTACACCTTC. The chain couples TRBV15 to TRBJ1-2; the D is unclear. Germline V CDR1 and CDR2: LNHNV, YYDKDF (reference sequence). V lost 2 bases, J lost 2 bases, and 12 bases lay in between. This CDR3 is built from 15 residues.

This clone was counted a few times. The chain combines TRBV19 with TRBJ1-2; D remains ambiguous. Germline V CDR1 and CDR2: LNHDA, SQIVND (reference sequence). V dropped 5 bases and J dropped 8 bases, with 15 bases sitting between them. The CDR3 covers 13 residues. The CDR3 DNA is TGTGCCAGTAGTGCAGGCCTGGGGTACGGCTACACCTTC. It is translated as CASSAGLGYGYTF.

The chain carries TRBV6-2 or TRBV6-3 and TRBJ2-3; D is ambiguous. V was cut by 3 bases and J by 4 bases, with 20 bases left in between. The V gene's germline CDR1 is MNHEY and CDR2 SVGEGT. The CDR3 has 17 amino acids. The CDR3 loop is CASSYPLAADSSDTQYF. The DNA of the CDR3 is TGTGCCAGCAGTTATCCCTTGGCAGCCGATTCCTCAGATACGCAGTATTTT.

The V gene is TRBV5-6, the J gene TRBJ1-1; unclear D gene. V lost 1 base, J lost 0 bases, and 10 bases lay in between. In germline, CDR1 is SGHDT, CDR2 YYEEEE. The CDR3 runs 15 residues. CDR3 bases: TGTGCCAGCAGCTTGATTCCAGGCATGAACACTGAAGCTTTCTTT. Translation: CASSLIPGMNTEAFF.

V and J are TRBV4-2 and TRBJ2-2; 10 bases agree with TRBD1. Germline V CDR1 and CDR2: LGHNA, YNFKEQ. The CDR3 runs 15 residues. J lost 7 bases, V lost 3 bases, and 5 bases had no gene match. The CDR3, as DNA: TGTGCCAGCAGCCACACCGGGACAGGGGACGGGGAGCTGTTTTTT. Its protein product is CASSHTGTGDGELFF.

V gene TRBV5-4 combines with J gene TRBJ2-1, with TRBD1 matching 7 bases. V lost 4 bases, J lost 7 bases, and 11 bases stayed unmatched. The CDR3 spans 15 residues. CDR1 is SGHNT, CDR2 YYREEE, per germline (reference sequence). The CDR3 nucleotides are TGTGCCAGCAGCGCCGTTGGACGACAGGGTAATGAGCAGTTCTTC. It encodes CASSAVGRQGNEQFF.

This chain connects TRBV5-5 to TRBJ2-5; D call uncertain. This CDR3 is 14 amino acids long. CDR1 and CDR2 (germline): SGHKS, YYEKEE (reference sequence). Trimming shortened V by 2 bases and J by 3 bases, and 11 bases separated the two germline ends. The CDR3 DNA sequence: TGTGCCAGCAGCTTCTTCTTCTCTAAAGAGACCCAGTACTTC. It encodes CASSFFFSKETQYF. The full variable domain, its missing parts supplied by reference TRBV5-5 and TRBJ2-5, is DAGVTQSPTHLIKTRGQQVTLRCSPISGHKSVSWYQQVLGQGPQFIFQYYEKEERGRGNFPDRFSARQFPNYSSELNVNALLLGDSALYLCASSFFFSKETQYFGPGTRLLVL.

This chain connects TRBV11-2 to TRBJ1-6, with D possibly being TRBD1 (6 bases). Germline CDR1 is SGHAT and CDR2 is FQNNGV. V shed 2 bases and J shed 7 bases, with 12 bases lying between them. The CDR3 has 15 amino acids. Written as DNA, the CDR3 is TGTGCCAGCAGCTTACGCGGCAGGGGAAATTCACCCCTCCACTTT. This codes for CASSLRGRGNSPLHF.